What follows are 24 T cell receptor beta chains derived from one specimen sequenced in a study. TCRdb reprocessed the RT-PCR reads with MiXCR, giving one entry per CDR3 protein. The sample lists approximately 720,000 distinct CDR3 sequences, 12% to 15% occurring once. Sequenced: memory CD4+ T cells from blood. These receptors all come from a female donor in good health, serving as a healthy control.

This chain uses TRBV24-1 with TRBJ2-3; D remains unclear. The V end was cut by 1 base, the J end by 6 bases, with 4 bases between. The germline gives CDR1 KGHDR, CDR2 SFDVKD. The CDR3 is made up of 12 amino acids. CDR3 loop: CATSDLGDTQYF. DNA for the CDR3: TGTGCCACCAGTGATTTAGGGGATACGCAGTATTTT.

The chain joins TRBV27 to TRBJ2-1, with D tentatively TRBD2 (6 bases). CDR3 size: 16 residues. CDR1 is MNHEY and CDR2 is SMNVEV in the germline V gene (reference sequence). Trimming left V 6 bases short and J 7 bases short, with 22 bases between. The CDR3 sequence: CASRTLNRAGGNEQFF. In DNA, the CDR3 is TGTGCCAGCAGAACCCTGAATAGGGCTGGAGGGAATGAGCAGTTCTTC.

V gene TRBV20-1 combines with J gene TRBJ1-5; D perhaps matches TRBD1 (6 bases). Per the germline V gene, CDR1 is DFQATT and CDR2 is SNEGSKA (reference sequence). This CDR3 contains 13 residues. Trimming took 2 bases from V and 3 from J, leaving 8 bases between them. In DNA form, the CDR3 reads TGCAGTGCTAGATCAGGGGTCAATCAGCCCCAGCATTTT. Translating gives CSARSGVNQPQHF.

V and J are TRBV7-2 and TRBJ2-1, with 7 bases lining up with TRBD2. CDR3 length: 17 residues. From germline, CDR1 is SGHTA and CDR2 FQGNSA. V was pared by 5 bases and J by 9 bases, with 19 bases of the junction left unmatched. The CDR3 DNA follows: TGTGCCAGCAGCCGCACCCTAGCGGCCAACTTCGGTAGTGAGCAGTTCTTC. Protein: CASSRTLAANFGSEQFF.

This clonotype was seen only a few times. The chain is built from TRBV7-2 and TRBJ1-3; D remains ambiguous. Trimming shortened V by 3 bases and J by 0 bases, and 6 bases separated the two germline ends. The V gene's germline CDR1 is SGHTA and CDR2 FQGNSA. This CDR3 region has 14 residues. The CDR3 nucleotides are TGTGCCAGCAGCTTCGAGAGCTCTGGAAACACCATATATTTT. Residues: CASSFESSGNTIYF.

This clonotype showed up many times. The chain combines TRBV29-1 with TRBJ2-3, with D perhaps TRBD1 (6 bases). The CDR3 covers 13 residues. Trimming pared 5 bases from V and 2 bases from J, leaving 11 bases between. Germline V gives CDR1 SQVTM, CDR2 ANQGSEA. CDR3 amino acids: CSVTGTPTDTQYF. The CDR3, as DNA: TGCAGCGTTACCGGGACACCCACAGATACGCAGTATTTT.

This clonotype was observed many times. The rearrangement uses TRBV28 and TRBJ1-2; 8 bases line up with TRBD1. Unmatched junction bases numbered 3, after V lost 5 bases and J lost 1 base. The V gene's germline CDR1 is MDHEN and CDR2 SYDVKM. The length of the CDR3 is 14 residues. The chain's CDR3 is CASSPGQVNYGYTF. CDR3 DNA: TGTGCCAGCAGTCCGGGACAGGTTAACTATGGCTACACCTTC.

This clonotype was counted ten times or more. V is TRBV18 and J is TRBJ1-2; D unclear. Germline CDR1 is KGHSH and CDR2 is LQKENI. Trimming removed 1 base at V and 0 bases at J, with 9 bases between. This CDR3 comprises 15 residues. The CDR3 sequence: CASSPQGSTNYGYTF. As DNA, the CDR3 is TGTGCCAGCTCACCACAAGGATCAACTAACTATGGCTACACCTTC.

This clonotype was found a few times. The chain joins TRBV9 to TRBJ2-2; 11 bases are a match to TRBD1. The CDR3 loop spans 15 amino acids. The V gene's germline CDR1 is SGDLS and CDR2 YYNGEE. Losses at the gene ends were 4 bases for V and 6 bases for J; bases not matched to a gene: 5. The DNA for the CDR3 is TGTGCCAGCAGCCTACGGGACAGGGGGGCCGGGGAGCTGTTTTTT. Translating it yields CASSLRDRGAGELFF.

In this sample, this clonotype turned up many times. In DNA form, the CDR3 reads TGTGCCAGCAGTGGACAGGGTGGGACCGGGGAGCTGTTTTTT. The encoded protein is CASSGQGGTGELFF. This chain links TRBV6-1 with TRBJ2-2, with 7 nucleotides matching TRBD1. CDR3 length: 14 residues. Trimming cost V 4 bases and J 5 bases; bases outside gene matches: 4. CDR1 MNHNS and CDR2 SASEGT come from the germline V gene.

This clonotype came up many times. The V gene is TRBV28, the J gene TRBJ2-4, with 13 nucleotides matching TRBD2. CDR3 length: 16 amino acids. V lost 4 bases, J lost 2 bases, and 2 bases stayed unmatched. From germline, CDR1 is MDHEN and CDR2 SYDVKM. CDR3 residues: CASSWTSGSTKNIQYF. CDR3 DNA sequence: TGTGCCAGCAGTTGGACTAGCGGGAGTACCAAAAACATTCAGTACTTC.

This clonotype came up a few times. CDR3 in DNA: TGTGCCAGCACCCCTACCCCGGAGGGGGCGGGCAATCAGCCCCAGCATTTT. Translated, it gives CASTPTPEGAGNQPQHF. The chain couples TRBV28 to TRBJ1-5; TRBD1 agrees at 7 bases. Trimming cost V 7 bases and J 2 bases; bases outside gene matches: 14. The CDR3 runs to 17 residues. CDR1 is MDHEN and CDR2 is SYDVKM in the germline V gene.

The sample holds a few counts of this clonotype. The gene calls are TRBV7-2 and TRBJ2-3, with 10 nucleotides matching TRBD1. Germline CDR1 reads SGHTA; CDR2 reads FQGNSA. V shed 3 bases, J shed 5 bases, and the junction held 8 bases outside the gene matches. The length of the CDR3 is 16 residues. In DNA form, the CDR3 reads TGTGCCAGCAGCTTCAGACGGGGGACAGGGGAAGATACGCAGTATTTT. It is translated as CASSFRRGTGEDTQYF.

A remark on this clonotype: Germline and junction disagree at one end, which may indicate a read error. The chain links TRBV6-1 to TRBJ2-7; 7 bases map to TRBD2. This CDR3 spans 15 amino acids. Germline V gives CDR1 MNHNS, CDR2 SASEGT. CDR3 sequence reads: CASNPASLAAYERYF. Written as DNA, the CDR3 is TGTGCCAGCAACCCGGCCAGTCTAGCGGCCTACGAGCGGTACTTC.

This chain joins TRBV4-3 and TRBJ1-2; D is uncertain. The CDR3 sequence is 15 residues long. Germline values: CDR1 LGHNA, CDR2 YSLEER. V was pared by 1 base and J by 4 bases, with 13 bases between. CDR3 coding DNA: TGCGCCAGCAGCCAAGTCAGGCAGAGTTCCTATGGCTACACCTTC. This codes for CASSQVRQSSYGYTF.

This clonotype has a count of ten or more. V usage is TRBV7-8 and J usage is TRBJ2-7; possible D gene TRBD2, 5 bases. CDR1 is SGHVS and CDR2 is FQNEAQ in the germline V gene. The ends were cut back, 5 bases at V and 3 bases at J, with 11 bases in the middle. The CDR3 is made up of 13 amino acids. CDR3 sequence (DNA): TGTGCCAGCAGCGCCGGGGAGTTCTACGAGCAGTACTTC. This gives the protein CASSAGEFYEQYF.

The chain combines TRBV3-1 with TRBJ1-1; D may be TRBD1 (5 bases). CDR3 length equals 15 residues. Trimming shortened V by 1 base and J by 7 bases, and 16 bases separated the two germline ends. The germline gives CDR1 LGHDT, CDR2 YNNKEL (reference sequence). CDR3 nucleotides: TGTGCCAGCAGCCAAGCCGGGGCGCCCCGGGGTGAAGCTTTCTTT. It specifies CASSQAGAPRGEAFF.

This clonotype was detected many times. CDR3 nucleotide sequence: TGTGCCAGCTCACCACGCCAGAGCACAGATACGCAGTATTTT. It codes for CASSPRQSTDTQYF. The rearrangement links TRBV18 to TRBJ2-3; D remains unclear. V lost 1 base, J lost 0 bases, and 5 bases lay in between. Germline V CDR1 and CDR2: KGHSH, LQKENI. This CDR3 has 14 amino acids.

The genes are TRBV29-1 and TRBJ2-3, with unresolved D. This CDR3 has 13 amino acids. Trimming took off 8 bases at V and 0 bases at J, with 12 bases between the two ends. Germline V gene sequence: CDR1 SQVTM, CDR2 ANQGSEA. The CDR3 spells CSSHVRSTDTQYF. The CDR3, as DNA: TGCAGCTCACATGTCCGGAGCACAGATACGCAGTATTTT.

CDR3 loop: CASSLETANSPLHF. CDR3 DNA sequence: TGCGCCAGCAGCTTGGAGACGGCTAATTCACCCCTCCACTTT. The J gene is TRBJ1-6, the V gene TRBV5-1, with unresolved D. Germline values: CDR1 SGHRS, CDR2 YFSETQ. This CDR3 has 14 residues. V dropped 0 bases and J dropped 6 bases, with 7 bases sitting between them.

The V call is TRBV20-1, the J call TRBJ2-1; TRBD2 matches 7 bases. CDR1 DFQATT and CDR2 SNEGSKA come from the germline V gene (reference sequence). The CDR3 extends over 16 amino acids. Trimming removed 0 bases from V and 0 bases from J; junction bases left unmatched: 5. CDR3 nucleotides: TGCAGTGCTAGAGATCCCGGGAGGAGCTCCTACAATGAGCAGTTCTTC. Translating gives CSARDPGRSSYNEQFF.

The rearrangement uses TRBV6-6 and TRBJ1-1, with a possible D match to TRBD1 (6 bases). Germline CDR1 MNHNY, CDR2 SVGAGI (reference sequence). V was clipped by 6 bases and J by 10 bases, with 21 bases between them. This CDR3 has 14 residues. In DNA form, the CDR3 reads TGTGCCAGCAGCGTGAAGGGGGTCCCACCTGGAGCTTTCTTT. It encodes CASSVKGVPPGAFF.

This clonotype was counted ten times or more. The chain recombines TRBV5-1 with TRBJ2-1, with 11 bases aligning to TRBD1. The CDR3 sequence is 14 residues long. V gave up 4 bases and J gave up 6 bases; unmatched junction bases: 3. CDR1 SGHRS and CDR2 YFSETQ come from the germline V gene. CDR3 region: CASSQGQGGNEQFF. The CDR3 DNA is TGCGCCAGCAGCCAGGGACAGGGGGGCAATGAGCAGTTCTTC. Drawing the rest from reference TRBV5-1 and TRBJ2-1, the complete variable domain is KAGVTQTPRYLIKTRGQQVTLSCSPISGHRSVSWYQQTPGQGLQFLFEYFSETQRNKGNFPGRFSGRQFSNSRSEMNVSTLELGDSALYLCASSQGQGGNEQFFGPGTRLTVL.

This clonotype was counted between two and nine times. J is TRBJ2-4 and V is TRBV5-6; D gene unclear. V dropped 0 bases and J dropped 6 bases, with 13 bases sitting between them. The CDR3 sequence is 15 residues long. Germline lookup yields CDR1 SGHDT and CDR2 YYEEEE. The CDR3 protein is CASSLGVAIGNIQYF. For the CDR3, the DNA is TGTGCCAGCAGCTTGGGGGTAGCAATTGGAAACATTCAGTACTTC.